Listed here are 29 T cell receptor beta chains from one sample, sequenced in a study of cytomegalovirus exposure and HLA in healthy donors. Both 60 Vbeta primers and 13 Jbeta primers went into the PCR. The protocol was immunoSEQ multiplex PCR, while the TCRdb copy is restricted to in-frame clones and leaves out a portion. The repertoire holds 70,000 to 90,000 clones, with 66% as singletons. The material sequenced was PBMCs. These receptor sequences come from a man aged 40-55 years in good health and CMV-seropositive.

The CDR3 region is CASSFGGGAKETQYF. As DNA, the CDR3 is TGTGCCAGCAGCTTTGGAGGGGGGGCCAAGGAGACCCAGTACTTC. The rearrangement uses TRBV7-6 and TRBJ2-5; tentative D call: TRBD2 (7 bases). Trimming took 3 bases from V and 5 from J, leaving 16 bases between them. Germline CDR1 SGHVS, CDR2 FNYEAQ. This CDR3 region has 15 residues. Supplemented by reference TRBV7-6 and TRBJ2-5, the full variable domain reads GAGVSQSPRYKVTKRGQDVALRCDPISGHVSLYWYRQALGQGPEFLTYFNYEAQQDKSGLPNDRFSAERPEGSISTLTIQRTEQRDSAMYRCASSFGGGAKETQYFGPGTRLLVL.

Comments on this clone: This same CDR3 is encoded by further DNA sequences in the sample. The V gene is TRBV11-3, the J gene TRBJ2-7; D is unresolved. V lost 5 bases, J lost 4 bases, and 18 bases lay in between. Per germline, CDR1 SGHNT and CDR2 YENEEA. This CDR3 is built from 15 residues. The DNA of the CDR3 is TGTGCCAGCAGCCAGAGGCACAAGACGGCATACGAGCAGTACTTC. It yields the protein CASSQRHKTAYEQYF.

There are a few counts of this clone. The V and J genes are TRBV11-2 and TRBJ2-5, with a weak D call TRBD2 (7 bases). The CDR3 loop spans 15 amino acids. Germline-derived CDR1 and CDR2 are SGHAT and FQNNGV. Between the trimmed V and J ends, which lost 1 base and 5 bases, there was a span of 14 bases. The DNA for the CDR3 is TGTGCCAGCAGCTTAGTTCGGGGGGCATGGGAGACCCAGTACTTC. It codes for CASSLVRGAWETQYF.

The chain is built from TRBV6-1 and TRBJ1-1; no clear D gene. V gave up 3 bases and J gave up 0 bases, with 14 bases separating them. CDR1 and CDR2 (germline): MNHNS, SASEGT. This CDR3 comprises 16 residues. The CDR3 DNA is TGTGCCAGCAGTGACGACCGGAGACTCATGAACACTGAAGCTTTCTTT. It specifies CASSDDRRLMNTEAFF.

This sequence joins TRBV27 and TRBJ2-4; D call uncertain. The CDR3 is made up of 11 amino acids. V was pared by 4 bases and J by 8 bases, with 6 bases between. The germline V gene has CDR1 MNHEY and CDR2 SMNVEV (reference sequence). CDR3 amino acids: CASSSGHIQYF. Here the CDR3 DNA reads TGTGCCAGCAGTTCCGGTCACATTCAGTACTTC.

This sequence joins TRBV7-2 and TRBJ1-4, with a tentative D call TRBD1 (6 bases). Germline-derived CDR1 and CDR2 are SGHTA and FQGNSA. The CDR3 is 15 amino acids. V was pared by 5 bases and J by 3 bases, with 13 bases between. CDR3 DNA: TGTGCCAGCAGCCAACAGGGTCGGCCTAATGAAAAACTGTTTTTT. Protein product: CASSQQGRPNEKLFF.

This chain uses TRBV5-6 with TRBJ1-4; 7 nucleotides line up with TRBD1. CDR3 length: 17 residues. The germline gives CDR1 SGHDT, CDR2 YYEEEE. Trimming at V came to 4 bases and at J to 0 bases, leaving 9 bases not matched to a gene. The CDR3 nucleotides read TGTGCCAGCAGCGCTGGACAGGTTTTTGCAACTAATGAAAAACTGTTTTTT. It translates to CASSAGQVFATNEKLFF.

This clone was found once. This chain links TRBV9 with TRBJ2-3; D ambiguous. The CDR3 runs to 17 residues. Trimming pared 3 bases from V and 1 base from J, leaving 18 bases between. Germline loops: CDR1 SGDLS, CDR2 YYNGEE. For the CDR3, the DNA is TGTGCCAGCAGCGCACTGACTGGAGCGCCAGGCACAGATACGCAGTATTTT. Translating gives CASSALTGAPGTDTQYF.

This sequence joins TRBV9 and TRBJ2-2; D may be TRBD2 (6 bases). Per germline, CDR1 SGDLS and CDR2 YYNGEE. The germline V and J ends were trimmed by 0 bases and 5 bases, with 11 bases remaining between them. The CDR3 consists of 15 residues. CDR3 sequence reads: CASSVGPAGTGELFF. The CDR3 coding sequence is TGTGCCAGCAGCGTAGGACCCGCGGGGACCGGGGAGCTGTTTTTT.

The sample holds one count of this clone. The rearrangement joins TRBV7-2 to TRBJ2-7; TRBD2 is a possible D gene (6 bases). The CDR3 covers 15 residues. The V gene lost 5 bases and the J gene lost 3 bases, with 17 bases spanning the gap. Germline values: CDR1 SGHTA, CDR2 FQGNSA. CDR3 region: CASSPRGTFDYEQYF. In nucleotides, the CDR3 is TGTGCCAGCAGCCCACGGGGGACCTTCGACTACGAGCAGTACTTC.

In this sample, this clone turned up a few times. The chain combines TRBV6-1 with TRBJ2-1; 12 nucleotides match TRBD2. The CDR3 consists of 16 residues. The V gene's germline CDR1 is MNHNS and CDR2 SASEGT. V shed 4 bases, J shed 4 bases, and the junction held 5 bases outside the gene matches. The CDR3: CASSGASGGGYNEQFF. DNA of the CDR3: TGTGCCAGCAGTGGGGCTAGCGGGGGGGGGTACAATGAGCAGTTCTTC.

The chain combines TRBV7-2 with TRBJ2-3; 10 nucleotides align to TRBD2. V lost 4 bases, J lost 2 bases, and 12 bases stayed unmatched. Germline loops: CDR1 SGHTA, CDR2 FQGNSA. The length of the CDR3 is 18 residues. In nucleotides, the CDR3 is TGTGCCAGCAGCTGGTTCGCTAGCGGGGGCTCAGACACAGATACGCAGTATTTT. Protein product: CASSWFASGGSDTDTQYF.

This clone has just one count. V usage is TRBV2 and J usage is TRBJ1-1; no definite D call. Germline CDR1 SNHLY, CDR2 FYNNEI. The CDR3 is 15 residues long. Between the trimmed V and J ends, which lost 4 bases and 0 bases, there was a span of 12 bases. CDR3 protein: CASSVHGNLNTEAFF. CDR3 nucleotide sequence: TGTGCCAGCAGTGTCCACGGGAATTTGAACACTGAAGCTTTCTTT. The entire variable domain, with the rest obtained from reference TRBV2 and TRBJ1-1, is as follows: EPEVTQTPSHQVTQMGQEVILRCVPISNHLYFYWYRQILGQKVEFLVSFYNNEISEKSEIFDDQFSVERPDGSNFTLKIRSTKLEDSAMYFCASSVHGNLNTEAFFGQGTRLTVV.

This chain connects TRBV19 to TRBJ1-1; D is perhaps TRBD1 (6 bases). The CDR3 runs to 13 residues. Germline-derived CDR1 and CDR2 are LNHDA and SQIVND (reference sequence). Trimming shortened V by 4 bases and J by 1 base, and 7 bases separated the two germline ends. CDR3 sequence reads: CASSKQGNTEAFF. CDR3 in DNA: TGTGCCAGTAGTAAACAGGGGAACACTGAAGCTTTCTTT.

This clone has only a few counts. The V and J genes are TRBV6-5 and TRBJ2-5; a possible D gene is TRBD2 (6 bases). Trimming removed 4 bases from V and 6 bases from J, with 21 bases in between. CDR1 and CDR2 (germline): MNHEY, SVGAGI. This CDR3 contains 16 residues. CDR3 amino acids: CASSSPGTPGGKTQYF. The CDR3 DNA is TGTGCCAGCAGTTCCCCGGGGACTCCCGGGGGAAAGACCCAGTACTTC.

The chain employs TRBV30 and TRBJ1-2; 7 bases align to TRBD1. The CDR3 loop spans 14 amino acids. CDR1 and CDR2 (germline): GTSNPN, SVGIG (reference sequence). V gave up 5 bases and J gave up 8 bases; unmatched junction bases: 14. CDR3 DNA sequence: TGTGCCTGGCGGTTCAAGGGGGCAGGAAAGGGCTACACCTTC. Its protein is CAWRFKGAGKGYTF.

V gene TRBV9 combines with J gene TRBJ2-5, with a possible D match to TRBD2 (7 bases). Germline CDR1 reads SGDLS; CDR2 reads YYNGEE. Trimming pared 3 bases from V and 5 bases from J, leaving 17 bases between. This CDR3 contains 15 residues. The CDR3 DNA reads as TGTGCCAGCAGCGCAGGCACGGGGGGCGTGGAGACCCAGTACTTC. This gives the protein CASSAGTGGVETQYF.

Here the CDR3 reads CASSWDRGNEQFF. The CDR3, as DNA: TGTGCCAGCAGCTGGGACAGGGGCAATGAGCAGTTCTTC. The chain has TRBV7-2 and TRBJ2-1; 10 nucleotides align to TRBD1. Germline assignment: CDR1 SGHTA and CDR2 FQGNSA. The V segment lost 4 bases and the J segment 6 bases; nucleotides outside the gene matches: 0. CDR3 length equals 13 residues.

This chain uses TRBV28 with TRBJ2-7; 8 nucleotides align to TRBD1. Germline CDR1 and CDR2: MDHEN and SYDVKM. V was clipped by 1 base and J by 6 bases; unmatched bases: 8. This CDR3 is built from 15 residues. The CDR3 region is CASSLSPGTGTEQYF. The DNA of the CDR3 is TGTGCCAGCAGTTTATCCCCCGGGACAGGCACCGAGCAGTACTTC.

This clone has a handful of counts. The chain joins TRBV6-6 to TRBJ1-4; D is unclear. Germline V CDR1 and CDR2: MNHNY, SVGAGI (reference sequence). Trimming stripped 2 bases from V and 8 bases from J, with 12 bases between. The CDR3 covers 14 residues. DNA for the CDR3: TGTGCCAGCAGTTACCTAGGGAGCGGAGAAAAACTGTTTTTT. Translated: CASSYLGSGEKLFF.

This chain connects TRBV7-9 to TRBJ2-1, with D unclear. Germline CDR1 is SEHNR and CDR2 is FQNEAQ (reference sequence). Trimming removed 1 base at V and 9 bases at J, with 10 bases between. This CDR3 is built from 13 residues. CDR3 loop: CASSLGGAVEQFF. Here the CDR3 DNA reads TGTGCCAGCAGCTTAGGAGGAGCAGTTGAGCAGTTCTTC.

In its sample, this clone was seen a few times. The gene calls are TRBV2 and TRBJ1-2; 7 nucleotides match TRBD1. J was trimmed by 0 bases and V by 4 bases; bases with no gene match: 2. Germline lookup yields CDR1 SNHLY and CDR2 FYNNEI. This CDR3 is built from 14 residues. The CDR3 DNA follows: TGTGCCAGCAGTGCGACAGGGTCTAACTATGGCTACACCTTC. Its translation: CASSATGSNYGYTF.

This clone has just a few counts. The chain employs TRBV5-5 and TRBJ1-3; D may be TRBD1 (5 bases). This CDR3 is 15 amino acids long. The germline V gene encodes CDR1 SGHKS and CDR2 YYEKEE (reference sequence). The V and J ends lost 0 bases and 3 bases respectively, with 10 bases between them. DNA for the CDR3: TGTGCCAGCAGCTTGGTCAGGGCCCGTGGAAACACCATATATTTT. It specifies CASSLVRARGNTIYF.

This clone was observed a few times. The gene calls are TRBV4-1 and TRBJ1-1; 7 bases are a match to TRBD1. The germline V gene has CDR1 MGHRA and CDR2 YSYEKL. CDR3 length: 13 amino acids. The ends lost 2 bases at V and 3 bases at J; junction bases unmatched: 0. CDR3 loop: CASSQTGDTEAFF. The CDR3 DNA is TGCGCCAGCAGCCAAACAGGGGACACTGAAGCTTTCTTT.

The chain couples TRBV6-1 to TRBJ2-2, with D unresolved. CDR1 is MNHNS, CDR2 SASEGT, per germline. The ends were cut back, 0 bases at V and 4 bases at J, with 12 bases in the middle. The CDR3 runs 16 residues. The CDR3 DNA follows: TGTGCCAGCAGTGAAGCTTCCCTACTAAGCACCGGGGAGCTGTTTTTT. It yields the protein CASSEASLLSTGELFF.

V and J are TRBV19 and TRBJ2-7; 7 bases are shared with TRBD1. Germline CDR1 is LNHDA and CDR2 is SQIVND (reference sequence). V lost 6 bases and J lost 3; bases outside the gene matches: 11. CDR3 length: 15 residues. The CDR3 spells CASSSPGTALYEQYF. The CDR3 nucleotides are TGTGCCAGTAGCAGTCCCGGGACAGCGCTCTACGAGCAGTACTTC.

The chain links TRBV7-9 to TRBJ1-4; 7 bases agree with TRBD1. This CDR3 is 14 amino acids long. Germline-derived CDR1 and CDR2 are SEHNR and FQNEAQ (reference sequence). After removal of 1 base from V and 8 bases from J, the junction contained 4 bases not matched to a gene. The CDR3 DNA follows: TGTGCCAGCAGCTTAGACAGGGGATTGGAAAAACTGTTTTTT. Translation: CASSLDRGLEKLFF.

The chain recombines TRBV7-2 with TRBJ2-1; tentative D call: TRBD1 (6 bases). Trimming pared 5 bases from V and 4 bases from J, leaving 18 bases between. The V gene's germline CDR1 is SGHTA and CDR2 FQGNSA. The CDR3 sequence is 16 residues long. The CDR3 nucleotides are TGTGCCAGCAGCGCCTACCGGGACACCAAATACAATGAGCAGTTCTTC. Encoded protein: CASSAYRDTKYNEQFF.

The V gene is TRBV5-1, the J gene TRBJ2-2; a weak D match, TRBD1 (6 bases). CDR1 and CDR2 from the germline V gene are SGHRS and YFSETQ. The CDR3 is 16 amino acids. Between the trimmed V and J ends, which lost 0 bases and 5 bases, there was a span of 14 bases. DNA of the CDR3: TGCGCCAGCAGCTTGGCCCACAGGGACGGTACCGGGGAGCTGTTTTTT. Amino acids: CASSLAHRDGTGELFF.